The 15 T cell receptor beta chains below were found in one sample sequenced in a study of spatial heterogeneity in lung cancer. General study points: One measure, the expanded intratumoral alpha and beta TCR count, tracked tumor mutation counts.

Their antigens are not known. Time point meaning: sample taken at primary tumor resection. TCRdb re-called the 5' RACE reads with MiXCR, one entry per CDR3 protein. The profile shows some 8,200 distinct CDR3 sequences, roughly 7% of them singletons. Material: lung tumor tissue, obtained at surgery. The receptor set was obtained from a male donor with early-stage non-small cell lung cancer.

Within the sample, this clonotype is medium-sized. The CDR3: CASSYEGHTGELFF. The CDR3 DNA follows: TGTGCCAGCAGTTACGAGGGGCACACCGGGGAGCTGTTTTTT. J is TRBJ2-2 and V is TRBV6-6, with D perhaps matching TRBD1 or TRBD2 (5 bases each). The germline V and J ends were trimmed by 2 bases and 3 bases, with 7 bases remaining between them. CDR1 MNHNY and CDR2 SVGAGI come from the germline V gene (reference sequence). The CDR3 runs 14 residues.

This clonotype has at least ten counts. CDR3 DNA: TGTGCCAGCAGGGGAACCGGGGGTCAGACCCAGTACTTC. This translates into CASRGTGGQTQYF. The chain recombines TRBV6-1 with TRBJ2-5; D may be TRBD2 (6 bases). The CDR3 has 13 residues. Trimming pared 6 bases from V and 6 bases from J, leaving 14 bases between. CDR1 MNHNS and CDR2 SASEGT come from the germline V gene.

This clonotype was found many times. This chain joins TRBV20-1 and TRBJ2-5, with no clear D. The germline CDR1 and CDR2 sequences are DFQATT and SNEGSKA (reference sequence). Trimming took off 0 bases at V and 2 bases at J, with 10 bases between the two ends. CDR3 length equals 14 residues. The CDR3 DNA reads as TGCAGTGCTAGAGATCAAAAGCGACAAGAGACCCAGTACTTC. Translating it yields CSARDQKRQETQYF.

By sample fraction, this clonotype is medium-sized. The chain employs TRBV6-2 or TRBV6-3 and TRBJ2-3; D gene ambiguous. The CDR3 consists of 12 residues. V was cut by 5 bases and J by 10 bases, with 13 bases left in between. Germline lookup yields CDR1 MNHEY and CDR2 SVGEGT. The CDR3 spells CASSEQGLSQYF. CDR3 in DNA: TGTGCCAGCAGTGAACAAGGTCTTTCGCAGTATTTT.

This clonotype was seen at least ten times. This chain joins TRBV7-2 and TRBJ2-5; 7 bases are a match to TRBD2. J lost 5 bases, V lost 1 base, and 7 bases had no gene match. Germline V gives CDR1 SGHTA, CDR2 FQGNSA. CDR3 length: 15 amino acids. This chain's CDR3 is CASSLVAGSGETQYF. In DNA, the CDR3 is TGTGCCAGCAGCTTAGTAGCTGGTAGCGGGGAGACCCAGTACTTC.

This clonotype is classed as medium-sized. The CDR3 region is CASALQGGQPQHF. The CDR3, as DNA: TGTGCCAGTGCCTTACAGGGAGGCCAGCCCCAGCATTTT. V gene TRBV19 combines with J gene TRBJ1-5, with D perhaps TRBD1 (6 bases). The CDR3 consists of 13 residues. Deletions cut 8 bases from V and 7 bases from J, with 15 bases between. Germline CDR1 LNHDA, CDR2 SQIVND (reference sequence). Looking up the rest from reference TRBV19 and TRBJ1-5 gives the full variable domain: DGGITQSPKYLFRKEGQNVTLSCEQNLNHDAMYWYRQDPGQGLRLIYYSQIVNDFQKGDIAEGYSVSREKKESFPLTVTSAQKNPTAFYLCASALQGGQPQHFGDGTRLSIL.

This clonotype was recorded at least ten times. The chain couples TRBV7-8 to TRBJ2-1, with D possibly matching TRBD2 (6 bases). The CDR3 loop spans 16 amino acids. V lost 5 bases to trimming and J lost 4 bases, with 18 bases between them. Germline lookup yields CDR1 SGHVS and CDR2 FQNEAQ. In nucleotides, the CDR3 is TGTGCCAGCAGCCCGCACCGTAGCGGCCCGTACAATGAGCAGTTCTTC. Amino acids: CASSPHRSGPYNEQFF. Combining the CDR3 with reference TRBV7-8 and TRBJ2-1 gives the whole variable domain GAGVSQSPRYKVAKRGQDVALRCDPISGHVSLFWYQQALGQGPEFLTYFQNEAQLDKSGLPSDRFFAERPEGSVSTLKIQRTQQEDSAVYLCASSPHRSGPYNEQFFGPGTRLTVL.

This chain joins TRBV20-1 and TRBJ1-4; the match to TRBD1 covers 9 bases. Per the germline V gene, CDR1 is DFQATT and CDR2 is SNEGSKA (reference sequence). Trimming at V came to 3 bases and at J to 0 bases, leaving 5 bases not matched to a gene. The CDR3 spans 16 residues. In DNA, the CDR3 is TGCAGTGCTAGGGGACAGGGACGTCCAACTAATGAAAAACTGTTTTTT. Protein: CSARGQGRPTNEKLFF.

This clonotype is medium-sized in the sample. The chain carries TRBV12-3 or TRBV12-4 and TRBJ2-1; 8 positions agree with TRBD1. The CDR3 extends over 14 amino acids. With 5 bases clipped from V and 5 bases from J, the junction kept 5 bases outside the gene matches. The CDR3 DNA is TGTGCCAGCAGTGGGACAGGTGACCACAATGAGCAGTTCTTC. Translating gives CASSGTGDHNEQFF.

The gene calls are TRBV18 and TRBJ2-1; D tentatively reads TRBD1 or TRBD2 (5 bases each). The germline CDR1 and CDR2 sequences are KGHSH and LQKENI. This CDR3 contains 14 residues. V was cut by 2 bases and J by 7 bases, with 12 bases left in between. In nucleotides, the CDR3 is TGTGCCAGCTCACCAGAGACCTGGGGGAATGAGCAGTTCTTC. This sequence encodes CASSPETWGNEQFF. Drawing the rest from reference TRBV18 and TRBJ2-1, the complete variable domain is NAGVMQNPRHLVRRRGQEARLRCSPMKGHSHVYWYRQLPEEGLKFMVYLQKENIIDESGMPKERFSAEFPKEGPSILRIQQVVRGDSAAYFCASSPETWGNEQFFGPGTRLTVL.

This clonotype came up many times. The V and J genes are TRBV29-1 and TRBJ1-1, with D unresolved. Trimming left V 7 bases short and J 4 bases short, with 16 bases between. Germline CDR1 is SQVTM and CDR2 is ANQGSEA. The CDR3 length is 13 residues. The CDR3, as DNA: TGCAGCGCTACCAAAGGAGGACCCACTGAAGCTTTCTTT. This codes for CSATKGGPTEAFF.

This clonotype is labeled medium-sized. The chain links TRBV29-1 to TRBJ2-7; D ambiguous. Germline V gene lookup returns CDR1 SQVTM and CDR2 ANQGSEA. The CDR3 length is 11 residues. The ends were cut back, 2 bases at V and 3 bases at J, with 5 bases in the middle. This CDR3 reads CSVEQFYEQYF. CDR3 DNA sequence: TGCAGCGTTGAACAATTCTACGAGCAGTACTTC.

This clonotype appeared many times. The chain links TRBV28 to TRBJ1-5; 7 bases line up with TRBD1. CDR1 and CDR2 (germline): MDHEN, SYDVKM. The ends lost 5 bases at V and 0 bases at J; junction bases unmatched: 10. CDR3 length: 17 amino acids. DNA of the CDR3: TGTGCCAGCAGTCCAGATCTACAGGGGAATAGCAATCAGCCCCAGCATTTT. This gives the protein CASSPDLQGNSNQPQHF. Together with reference TRBV28 and TRBJ1-5, the CDR3 gives the full variable domain: DVKVTQSSRYLVKRTGEKVFLECVQDMDHENMFWYRQDPGLGLRLIYFSYDVKMKEKGDIPEGYSVSREKKERFSLILESASTNQTSMYLCASSPDLQGNSNQPQHFGDGTRLSIL.

The chain recombines TRBV4-3 with TRBJ2-7; D ambiguous. The CDR3 has 16 residues. V was trimmed by 1 base and J by 0 bases, leaving 13 bases between them. Per the germline V gene, CDR1 is LGHNA and CDR2 is YSLEER. CDR3 protein: CASSQGVGPSSYEQYF. For the CDR3, the DNA is TGCGCCAGCAGCCAAGGAGTGGGCCCTAGCTCCTACGAGCAGTACTTC.

Many counts were recorded for this clonotype. J is TRBJ2-5 and V is TRBV29-1; D might be TRBD2 (6 bases). Trimming removed 3 bases from V and 5 bases from J, with 13 bases in between. The germline gives CDR1 SQVTM, CDR2 ANQGSEA. There are 13 residues in the CDR3. CDR3 region: CSVEEAAGETQYF. The CDR3, as DNA: TGCAGCGTTGAGGAGGCTGCGGGGGAGACCCAGTACTTC.